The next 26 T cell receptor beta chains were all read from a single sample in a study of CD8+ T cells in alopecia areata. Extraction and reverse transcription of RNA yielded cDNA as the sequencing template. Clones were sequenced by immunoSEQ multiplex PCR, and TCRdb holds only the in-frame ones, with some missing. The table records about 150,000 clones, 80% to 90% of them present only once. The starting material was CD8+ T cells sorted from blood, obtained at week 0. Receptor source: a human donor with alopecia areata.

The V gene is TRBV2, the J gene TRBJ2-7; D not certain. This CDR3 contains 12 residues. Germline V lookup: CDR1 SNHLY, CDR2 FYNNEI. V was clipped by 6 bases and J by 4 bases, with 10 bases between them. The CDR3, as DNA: TGTGCCAGCAGCCTCAGCGTTTACGAGCAGTACTTC. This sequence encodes CASSLSVYEQYF. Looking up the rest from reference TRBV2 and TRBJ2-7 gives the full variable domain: EPEVTQTPSHQVTQMGQEVILRCVPISNHLYFYWYRQILGQKVEFLVSFYNNEISEKSEIFDDQFSVERPDGSNFTLKIRSTKLEDSAMYFCASSLSVYEQYFGPGTRLTVT.

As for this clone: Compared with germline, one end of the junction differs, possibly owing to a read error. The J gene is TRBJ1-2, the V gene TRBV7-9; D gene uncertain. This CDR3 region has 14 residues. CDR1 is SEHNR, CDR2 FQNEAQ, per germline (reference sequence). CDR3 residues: CASSLGAGENPACF. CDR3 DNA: TGTGCCAGCAGCTTAGGTGCAGGCGAGAACCCGGCTTGCTTC.

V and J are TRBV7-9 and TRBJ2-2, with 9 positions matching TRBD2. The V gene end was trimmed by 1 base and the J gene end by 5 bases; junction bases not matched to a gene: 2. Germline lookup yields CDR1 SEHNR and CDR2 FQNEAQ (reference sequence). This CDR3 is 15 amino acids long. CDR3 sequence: CASSLGTSETGELFF. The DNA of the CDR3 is TGTGCCAGCAGCTTAGGGACTAGCGAAACCGGGGAGCTGTTTTTT.

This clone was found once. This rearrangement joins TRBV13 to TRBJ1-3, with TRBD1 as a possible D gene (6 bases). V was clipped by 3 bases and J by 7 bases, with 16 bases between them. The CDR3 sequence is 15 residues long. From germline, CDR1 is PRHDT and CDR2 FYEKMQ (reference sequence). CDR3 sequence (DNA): TGTGCCAGCAGCTTCACTCAGGGGATCCGGAACACCATATATTTT. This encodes CASSFTQGIRNTIYF.

The CDR3 DNA reads TGTGCCAGCAGCCAAGAAGAGGGACAGGGCTTTTGGGATGGCTACACCTTC. Residues: CASSQEEGQGFWDGYTF. This chain joins TRBV14 and TRBJ1-2; 9 bases match TRBD1. The CDR3 totals 17 residues. After removal of 0 bases from V and 6 bases from J, the junction contained 11 bases not matched to a gene. Germline CDR1 is SGHDN and CDR2 is FVKESK.

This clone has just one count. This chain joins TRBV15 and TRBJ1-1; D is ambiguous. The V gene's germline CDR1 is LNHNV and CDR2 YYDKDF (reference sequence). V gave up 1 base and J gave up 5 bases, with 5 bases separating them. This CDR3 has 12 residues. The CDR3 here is CATSRVGTEAFF. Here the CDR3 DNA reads TGTGCCACCAGCAGAGTGGGGACTGAAGCTTTCTTT.

The CDR3 coding sequence is TGTGCCAGCAGCCCCCCCCAGGGTCAGCCCCAGCATTTT. It codes for CASSPPQGQPQHF. This chain connects TRBV7-9 to TRBJ1-5; a weak D match, TRBD1 (5 bases). Germline lookup yields CDR1 SEHNR and CDR2 FQNEAQ (reference sequence). The CDR3 contains 13 residues. With 5 bases removed from V and 6 bases from J, the gap between germline ends came to 11 bases.

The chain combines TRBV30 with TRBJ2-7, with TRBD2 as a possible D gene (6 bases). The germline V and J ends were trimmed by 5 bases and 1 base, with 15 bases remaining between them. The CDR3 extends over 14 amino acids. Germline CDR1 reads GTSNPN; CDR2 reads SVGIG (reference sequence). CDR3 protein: CAWSKRVGSYEQYF. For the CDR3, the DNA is TGTGCCTGGTCAAAGCGGGTCGGATCCTACGAGCAGTACTTC.

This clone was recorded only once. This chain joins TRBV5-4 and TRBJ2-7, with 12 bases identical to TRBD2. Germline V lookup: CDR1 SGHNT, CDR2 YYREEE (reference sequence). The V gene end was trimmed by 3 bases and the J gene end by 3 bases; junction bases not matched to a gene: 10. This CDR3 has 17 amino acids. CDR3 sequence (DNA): TGTGCCAGCAGCTACACTCTGACTAGCGGGAGTGGCTACGAGCAGTACTTC. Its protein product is CASSYTLTSGSGYEQYF.

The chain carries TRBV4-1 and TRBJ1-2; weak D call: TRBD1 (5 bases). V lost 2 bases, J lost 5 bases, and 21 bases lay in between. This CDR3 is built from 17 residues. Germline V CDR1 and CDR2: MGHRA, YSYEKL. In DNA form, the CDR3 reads TGCGCCAGCAGCCAAAACCACGGTGCTGGGACGGAATATGGCTACACCTTC. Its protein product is CASSQNHGAGTEYGYTF.

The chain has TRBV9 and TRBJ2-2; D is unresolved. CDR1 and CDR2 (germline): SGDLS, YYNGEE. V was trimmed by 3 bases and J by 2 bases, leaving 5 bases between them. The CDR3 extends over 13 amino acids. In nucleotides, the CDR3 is TGTGCCAGCAGCGAGGGCAACACCGGGGAGCTGTTTTTT. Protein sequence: CASSEGNTGELFF.

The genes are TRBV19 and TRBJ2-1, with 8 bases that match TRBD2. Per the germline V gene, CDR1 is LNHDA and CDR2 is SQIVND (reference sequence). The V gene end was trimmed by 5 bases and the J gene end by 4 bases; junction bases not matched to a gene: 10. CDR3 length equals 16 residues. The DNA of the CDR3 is TGTGCCAGTAGTCATACTACGGGGGGGCCTTACAATGAGCAGTTCTTC. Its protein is CASSHTTGGPYNEQFF.

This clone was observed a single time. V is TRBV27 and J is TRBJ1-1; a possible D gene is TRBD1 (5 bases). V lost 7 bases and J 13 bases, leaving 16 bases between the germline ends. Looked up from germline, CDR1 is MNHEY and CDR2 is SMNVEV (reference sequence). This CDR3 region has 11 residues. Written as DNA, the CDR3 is TGTGCCAGCATCGGCAGGGTCTTCGTTTTCTTT. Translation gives CASIGRVFVFF.

The CDR3, as DNA: TGTGCCAGTAGTATAAAGGAGACAGATGGAACTGAAGCTTTCTTT. Translating it yields CASSIKETDGTEAFF. The chain couples TRBV19 to TRBJ1-1; D is perhaps TRBD1 (5 bases). In germline, CDR1 is LNHDA, CDR2 SQIVND (reference sequence). This CDR3 contains 15 residues. Trimming cost V 2 bases and J 5 bases, with 15 bases left between them.

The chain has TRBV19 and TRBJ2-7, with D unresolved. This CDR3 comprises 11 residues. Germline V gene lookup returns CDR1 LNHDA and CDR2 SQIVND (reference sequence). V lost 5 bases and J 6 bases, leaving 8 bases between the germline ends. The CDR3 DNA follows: TGTGCCAGTAGTTTAAGTTCCGAGCAGTACTTC. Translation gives CASSLSSEQYF.

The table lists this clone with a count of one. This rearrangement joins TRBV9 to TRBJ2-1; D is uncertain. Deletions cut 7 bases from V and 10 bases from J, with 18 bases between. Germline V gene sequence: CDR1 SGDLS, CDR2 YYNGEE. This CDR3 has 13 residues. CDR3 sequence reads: CASSTRSSLEQFF. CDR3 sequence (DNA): TGTGCCAGCTCCACCCGTAGTTCCCTCGAGCAGTTCTTC.

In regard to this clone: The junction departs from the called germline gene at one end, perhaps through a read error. This chain's CDR3 is CASSHSYEQYF. The DNA for the CDR3 is TGTGCCAGCAGCCACTCCTACGAGCAGTATTTC. J is TRBJ2-7 and V is TRBV13; the D is unclear. Germline-derived CDR1 and CDR2 are PRHDT and FYEKMQ (reference sequence). The CDR3 length is 11 residues.

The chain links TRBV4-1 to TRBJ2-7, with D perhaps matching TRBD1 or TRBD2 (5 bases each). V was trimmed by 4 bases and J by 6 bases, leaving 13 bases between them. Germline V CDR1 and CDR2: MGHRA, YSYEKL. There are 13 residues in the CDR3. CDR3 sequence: CASSLRGGTEQYF. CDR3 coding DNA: TGCGCCAGCAGCCTCCGTGGGGGTACCGAGCAGTACTTC.

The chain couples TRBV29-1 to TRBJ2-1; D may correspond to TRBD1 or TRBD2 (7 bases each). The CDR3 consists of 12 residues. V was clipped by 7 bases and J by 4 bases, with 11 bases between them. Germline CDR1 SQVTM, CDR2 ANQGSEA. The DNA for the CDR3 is TGCAGCGCCAGGGGGGGGTACAATGAGCAGTTCTTC. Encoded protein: CSARGGYNEQFF.

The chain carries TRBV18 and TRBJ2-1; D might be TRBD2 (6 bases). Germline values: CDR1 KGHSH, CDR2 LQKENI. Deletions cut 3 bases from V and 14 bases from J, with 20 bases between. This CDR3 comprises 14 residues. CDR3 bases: TGTGCCAGCTCACCGGGGGGAGCGGAGGACGTAGAGTTCTTC. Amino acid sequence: CASSPGGAEDVEFF.

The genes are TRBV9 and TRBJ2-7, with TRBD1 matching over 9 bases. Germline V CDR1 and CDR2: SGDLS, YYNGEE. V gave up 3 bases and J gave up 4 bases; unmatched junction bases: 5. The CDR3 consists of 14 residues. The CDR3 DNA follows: TGTGCCAGCAGCGCCTCGGGACAGGGATACGAGCAGTACTTC. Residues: CASSASGQGYEQYF.

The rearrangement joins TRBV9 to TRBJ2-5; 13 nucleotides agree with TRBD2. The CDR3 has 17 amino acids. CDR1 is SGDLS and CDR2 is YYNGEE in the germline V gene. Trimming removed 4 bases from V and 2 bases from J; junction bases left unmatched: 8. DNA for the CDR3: TGTGCCAGCAGCCCGGGGACTAGCGGGGCAGGGCAAGAGACCCAGTACTTC. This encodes CASSPGTSGAGQETQYF.

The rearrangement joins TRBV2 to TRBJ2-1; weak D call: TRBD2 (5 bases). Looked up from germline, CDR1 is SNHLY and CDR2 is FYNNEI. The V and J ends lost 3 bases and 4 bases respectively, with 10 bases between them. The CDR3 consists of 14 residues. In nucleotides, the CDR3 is TGTGCCAGCAGTGACCCCAGCGGATACAATGAGCAGTTCTTC. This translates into CASSDPSGYNEQFF.

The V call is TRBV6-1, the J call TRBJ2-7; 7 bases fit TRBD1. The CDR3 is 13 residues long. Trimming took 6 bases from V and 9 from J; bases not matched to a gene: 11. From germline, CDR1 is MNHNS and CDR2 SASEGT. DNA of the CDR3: TGTGCCAGCAGCACCCTCGGGACAGACTGGCAGTACTTC. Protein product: CASSTLGTDWQYF.

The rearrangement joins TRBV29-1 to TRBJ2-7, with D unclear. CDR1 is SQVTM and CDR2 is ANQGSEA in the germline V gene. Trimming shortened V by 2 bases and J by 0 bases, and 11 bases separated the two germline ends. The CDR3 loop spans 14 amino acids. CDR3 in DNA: TGCAGCGTTGAAAGAGAGGACGGCTCCTACGAGCAGTACTTC. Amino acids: CSVEREDGSYEQYF.

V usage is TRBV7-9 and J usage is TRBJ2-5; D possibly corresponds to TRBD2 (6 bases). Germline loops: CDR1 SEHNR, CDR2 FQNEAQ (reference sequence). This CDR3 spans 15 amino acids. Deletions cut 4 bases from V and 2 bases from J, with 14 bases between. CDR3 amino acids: CASSSSQGLQETQYF. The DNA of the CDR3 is TGTGCCAGCAGCTCCTCTCAGGGACTTCAAGAGACCCAGTACTTC.